Below, 9 T cell receptor beta chains from the same sample are listed, as sequenced in a study of blood T cell repertoires in COVID-19. Method: immunoSEQ multiplex PCR; TCRdb's copy keeps in-frame clones and lacks some. The table has about 330,000 clones, more than 85% seen once. The sequenced material came from PBMCs or T cells enriched from blood (not recorded which). These receptors all stem from a woman aged 25 to 39 who had recovered from COVID-19.

CDR3 nucleotides: TGTGCCAGCAGTTTACTGTGGCCCCCTGAAAGCAATCAGCCCCAGCATTTT. Protein sequence: CASSLLWPPESNQPQHF. This chain links TRBV27 with TRBJ1-5; no firm D call. CDR3 size: 17 residues. V was cut by 2 bases and J by 1 base, with 15 bases left in between. Germline V gives CDR1 MNHEY, CDR2 SMNVEV (reference sequence).

This clone came up once. V usage is TRBV5-4 and J usage is TRBJ2-1; 7 positions agree with TRBD2. The CDR3 extends over 16 amino acids. The V gene's germline CDR1 is SGHNT and CDR2 YYREEE (reference sequence). The V segment lost 0 bases and the J segment 4 bases; nucleotides outside the gene matches: 7. CDR3 in amino acids: CASSLAGLVTYNEQFF. In DNA, the CDR3 is TGTGCCAGCAGCTTGGCCGGACTAGTAACATACAATGAGCAGTTCTTC.

The chain has TRBV9 and TRBJ1-2; 8 bases are shared with TRBD1. The CDR3 covers 15 residues. V shed 5 bases and J 4 bases; nucleotides not matched to a gene: 10. The germline V gene has CDR1 SGDLS and CDR2 YYNGEE. CDR3 DNA sequence: TGTGCCAGCAGTCCTCCGGGACAGGAGTTCTATGGCTACACCTTC. Its protein is CASSPPGQEFYGYTF. The whole variable domain, remainder taken from reference TRBV9 and TRBJ1-2, is DSGVTQTPKHLITATGQRVTLRCSPRSGDLSVYWYQQSLDQGLQFLIQYYNGEERAKGNILERFSAQQFPDLHSELNLSSLELGDSALYFCASSPPGQEFYGYTFGSGTRLTVV.

The chain joins TRBV11-1 to TRBJ2-1, with a possible D match to TRBD1 (5 bases). This CDR3 is built from 15 residues. Germline CDR1 and CDR2: SGHAT and FQDESV (reference sequence). V was trimmed by 4 bases and J by 12 bases, leaving 22 bases between them. This CDR3 reads CASSSQGAGFNRQFF. DNA for the CDR3: TGTGCCAGCAGCTCCCAAGGGGCAGGGTTTAATAGGCAGTTCTTC. The full variable domain, completed using reference TRBV11-1 and TRBJ2-1, is EAEVAQSPRYKITEKSQAVAFWCDPISGHATLYWYRQILGQGPELLVQFQDESVVDDSQLPKDRFSAERLKGVDSTLKIQPAELGDSAMYLCASSSQGAGFNRQFFGPGTRLTVL.

This chain joins TRBV5-6 and TRBJ2-3; D is perhaps TRBD2 (5 bases). Germline values: CDR1 SGHDT, CDR2 YYEEEE. The V and J ends lost 1 base and 5 bases respectively, with 8 bases between them. The CDR3 sequence is 13 residues long. The chain's CDR3 is CASSLPEGDTQYF. CDR3 DNA: TGTGCCAGCAGCTTGCCAGAGGGAGATACGCAGTATTTT.

V usage is TRBV2 and J usage is TRBJ1-6, with a tentative D call TRBD1 (5 bases). Germline V gene lookup returns CDR1 SNHLY and CDR2 FYNNEI. Trimming shortened V by 7 bases and J by 9 bases, and 16 bases separated the two germline ends. The CDR3 totals 14 residues. The CDR3, as DNA: TGTGCCAGCACTCCGGGGACTGGGGGTTCACCCCTCCACTTT. It encodes CASTPGTGGSPLHF.

This chain connects TRBV4-2 to TRBJ2-7; TRBD2 might be the D (5 bases). The CDR3 sequence is 15 residues long. Per the germline V gene, CDR1 is LGHNA and CDR2 is YNFKEQ. Trimming stripped 4 bases from V and 2 bases from J, with 15 bases between. The CDR3 DNA is TGTGCCAGCAGCCCCCAGTCCGGGGTCCCCTACGAGCAGTACTTC. Translation: CASSPQSGVPYEQYF.

The chain has TRBV4-2 and TRBJ2-3; TRBD2 aligns across 10 bases. V was pared by 9 bases and J by 0 bases, with 6 bases of the junction left unmatched. In germline, CDR1 is LGHNA, CDR2 YNFKEQ. CDR3 length: 15 amino acids. The CDR3 sequence is CASGISGGSTDTQYF. In DNA, the CDR3 is TGTGCCAGTGGGATTAGCGGGGGGAGCACAGATACGCAGTATTTT.

The CDR3 sequence is CASSIRNRGTTDTQYF. The DNA for the CDR3 is TGTGCCAGTAGTATACGGAACAGGGGAACGACAGATACGCAGTATTTT. The V gene is TRBV19, the J gene TRBJ2-3, with TRBD1 matching over 7 bases. The CDR3 runs to 16 residues. The germline CDR1 and CDR2 sequences are LNHDA and SQIVND (reference sequence). The V gene end was trimmed by 2 bases and the J gene end by 3 bases; junction bases not matched to a gene: 8.